This is a list of T cell receptor beta chains from one sample in a study of T cell clones after liver transplantation. The assay was immunoSEQ multiplex PCR, and TCRdb's table has in-frame clones only and misses some. The table has tens of thousands of clones, approximately 92% seen once. The sequencing used CD4+ T cells from blood, collected less than 28 months after liver transplant. The receptors come from a human patient who received a liver transplant. Some of these T cells may belong to the graft donor. Both conserved end residues are part of each CDR3. The D gene is left open where the match is weak. Only some rows state a clone size, as once, few, many or a class for expanded clones.

V: TRBV29-1; D: -; J: TRBJ1-6; size: -; CDR3: CSVRDGSSYNSPLHF; DNA: TGCAGCGTAAGGGACGGGAGCTCCTATAATTCACCCCTCCACTTT
V: TRBV4-3; D: -; J: TRBJ1-3; size: -; CDR3: CASSQDRGGNTIYF; DNA: TGCGCCAGCAGCCAAGATCGAGGTGGAAACACCATATATTTT
V: TRBV11-2; D: TRBD2; J: TRBJ2-3; size: -; CDR3: CASSLQPSGIPDTQYF; DNA: TGTGCCAGCAGCTTACAACCTAGCGGGATACCAGATACGCAGTATTTT
V: TRBV11-3; D: -; J: TRBJ1-1; size: -; CDR3: CASSLDTEAFF; DNA: TGTGCCAGCAGCTTGGACACTGAAGCTTTCTTT
V: TRBV19; D: TRBD1; J: TRBJ2-3; size: -; CDR3: CASRIGGTGGADTQYF; DNA: TGTGCCAGTAGAATAGGAGGGACAGGGGGCGCAGATACGCAGTATTTT
V: TRBV5-8; D: -; J: TRBJ2-2; size: -; CDR3: CASIGTGPNTGELFF; DNA: TGTGCCAGCATTGGGACGGGCCCGAACACCGGGGAGCTGTTTTTT
V: TRBV7-9; D: TRBD1; J: TRBJ1-3; size: -; CDR3: CASSSGQARRNTIYF; DNA: TGTGCCAGCAGCTCGGGACAGGCGAGGAGAAACACCATATATTTT
V: TRBV29-1; D: TRBD1; J: TRBJ1-2; size: -; CDR3: CSARQGRWGYTF; DNA: TGCAGCGCCCGACAGGGGCGGTGGGGCTACACCTTC
V: TRBV6-1; D: TRBD1; J: TRBJ1-2; size: -; CDR3: CASIRDRTNYGYTF; DNA: TGTGCCAGCATTAGGGACAGGACTAACTATGGCTACACCTTC
V: TRBV4-2; D: -; J: TRBJ2-7; size: once; CDR3: CASSLGHSYEQYF; DNA: TGTGCCAGCAGCCTAGGGCACTCCTACGAGCAGTACTTC
V: TRBV7-9; D: TRBD2; J: TRBJ2-7; size: -; CDR3: CASSLATSGNEQYF; DNA: TGTGCCAGCAGCTTAGCGACTAGCGGGAACGAGCAGTACTTC
V: TRBV7-8; D: TRBD1; J: TRBJ2-7; size: -; CDR3: CASSLARRGQQREQYF; DNA: TGTGCCAGCAGCTTAGCGCGCAGGGGGCAACAACGCGAGCAGTACTTC
V: TRBV19; D: -; J: TRBJ1-2; size: -; CDR3: CASTGNYYGYTF; DNA: TGTGCCAGTACAGGGAACTACTATGGCTACACCTTC
V: TRBV7-2; D: -; J: TRBJ2-3; size: -; CDR3: CASSSGTPHTQYF; DNA: TGTGCCAGCAGCTCCGGGACACCACACACGCAGTATTTT
V: TRBV4-2; D: -; J: TRBJ1-5; size: once; CDR3: CASSQADSPNQPQHF; DNA: TGTGCCAGCAGCCAAGCGGACAGTCCCAATCAGCCCCAGCATTTT
V: TRBV4-2; D: -; J: TRBJ1-6; size: -; CDR3: CASSQDVRKDNSPLHF; DNA: TGTGCCAGCAGCCAAGATGTTCGGAAAGATAATTCACCCCTCCACTTT
V: TRBV2; D: -; J: TRBJ1-2; size: -; CDR3: CASRSRDRGYTF; DNA: TGTGCCAGCAGGTCACGGGACCGTGGCTACACCTTC
V: TRBV2; D: TRBD1; J: TRBJ2-7; size: once; CDR3: CASSPGQGLYEQYF; DNA: TGTGCCAGCAGCCCGGGACAGGGACTCTACGAGCAGTACTTC
V: TRBV7-8; D: TRBD1; J: TRBJ2-7; size: -; CDR3: CASSLGGQGAFAGDGYEQYF; DNA: TGTGCCAGCAGCTTGGGGGGACAGGGGGCGTTTGCGGGAGATGGTTACGAGCAGTACTTC
V: TRBV5-1; D: TRBD1; J: TRBJ1-3; size: -; CDR3: CASSLAGDSMHTIYF; DNA: TGCGCCAGCAGCTTGGCGGGGGACAGTATGCACACCATATATTTT
V: TRBV28; D: TRBD1; J: TRBJ1-4; size: -; CDR3: CASSQRQGRFEKLFF; DNA: TGTGCCAGCAGCCAAAGACAGGGCAGGTTCGAAAAACTGTTTTTT
V: TRBV11-3; D: -; J: TRBJ2-5; size: -; CDR3: CASSSGGGLETQYF; DNA: TGTGCCAGCAGCTCCGGGGGCGGCCTAGAGACCCAGTACTTC
V: TRBV12-5; D: -; J: TRBJ2-7; size: -; CDR3: CASGLVFGGSPYEQYF; DNA: TGTGCTAGTGGTTTGGTATTCGGTGGGTCCCCCTACGAGCAGTACTTC
V: TRBV28; D: -; J: TRBJ1-5; size: -; CDR3: CASTPYQGDHQPQHF; DNA: TGTGCCAGCACCCCCTACCAGGGAGATCATCAGCCCCAGCATTTT
V: TRBV5-1; D: -; J: TRBJ2-3; size: -; CDR3: CASSLSLDTQYF; DNA: TGCGCCAGCAGCTTGTCCCTAGATACGCAGTATTTT
V: TRBV5-1; D: -; J: TRBJ1-2; size: -; CDR3: CASSFTGSGDTF; DNA: TGCGCCAGCAGCTTTACCGGGTCGGGGGACACCTTC
V: TRBV6-6; D: TRBD1; J: TRBJ2-7; size: -; CDR3: CASSITGGIYEQYF; DNA: TGTGCCAGCAGCATCACAGGGGGCATCTACGAGCAGTACTTC